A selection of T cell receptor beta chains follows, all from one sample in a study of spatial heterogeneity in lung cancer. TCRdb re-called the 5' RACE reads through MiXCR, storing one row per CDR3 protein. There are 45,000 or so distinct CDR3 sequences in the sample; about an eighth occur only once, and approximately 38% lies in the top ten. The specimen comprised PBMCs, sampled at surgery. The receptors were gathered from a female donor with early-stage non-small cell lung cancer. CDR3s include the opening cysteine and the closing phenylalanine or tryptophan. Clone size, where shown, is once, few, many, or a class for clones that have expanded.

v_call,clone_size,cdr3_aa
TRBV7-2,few,CASSLRTGNEQFF
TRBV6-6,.,CASNPKGRGGRNEQFF
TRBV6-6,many,CASNALQGRAFF
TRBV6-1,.,CASSEGAVSNEQFF
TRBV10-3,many,CAISVVPLATSTDTQYF
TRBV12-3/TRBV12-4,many,CASSSGDRALYSYEQYF
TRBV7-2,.,CASSLKGTSGDRDTQYF
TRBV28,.,CASSTSGPFTEAFF
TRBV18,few,CASSPLEVQDTQYF
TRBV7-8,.,CASSGIQGHNEKLFF
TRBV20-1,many,CSAKTGGYWFF
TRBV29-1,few,CSAQGGGTSYQETQYF
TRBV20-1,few,CSATGFEETQYF
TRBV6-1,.,CASSHRDPGDTEAFF
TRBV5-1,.,CASSTEGWITGELFF
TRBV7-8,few,CASSLEGGSRETQYF
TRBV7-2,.,CASSLTGTGVYNEQFF
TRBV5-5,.,CASSSQGLSSYNEQFF
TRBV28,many,CASSFGTNGGTGELFF
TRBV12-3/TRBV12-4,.,CASSYAQGGYTF